This T cell receptor (beta chain) emerged from a study of monozygotic twins with inflammatory bowel disease. Overall study results and limits: A single strong IBD-associated signal or clonotype was not supported by the findings. Fewer clonotypes were shared with others by IBD patients than by healthy twins, especially with disease activity.

CDR3 size: 11 residues. Germline values: CDR1 GTSNPN, CDR2 SVGIG (reference sequence). Concerning this clonotype itself: What it binds is unknown.

TCRdb reprocessed the 5' RACE reads; each CDR3 protein has one entry and no DNA is given. The listing contains approximately 400,000 distinct CDR3 sequences. Total RNA isolation used whole blood (no T cell sorting was performed). The chain links TRBV30 to TRBJ1-2. The receptor was derived from a human donor with ulcerative colitis or Crohn's disease, or a healthy co-twin of an affected twin (not recorded which). The sequenced sample was blood. Here the CDR3 reads CAWSVPIAYTF.